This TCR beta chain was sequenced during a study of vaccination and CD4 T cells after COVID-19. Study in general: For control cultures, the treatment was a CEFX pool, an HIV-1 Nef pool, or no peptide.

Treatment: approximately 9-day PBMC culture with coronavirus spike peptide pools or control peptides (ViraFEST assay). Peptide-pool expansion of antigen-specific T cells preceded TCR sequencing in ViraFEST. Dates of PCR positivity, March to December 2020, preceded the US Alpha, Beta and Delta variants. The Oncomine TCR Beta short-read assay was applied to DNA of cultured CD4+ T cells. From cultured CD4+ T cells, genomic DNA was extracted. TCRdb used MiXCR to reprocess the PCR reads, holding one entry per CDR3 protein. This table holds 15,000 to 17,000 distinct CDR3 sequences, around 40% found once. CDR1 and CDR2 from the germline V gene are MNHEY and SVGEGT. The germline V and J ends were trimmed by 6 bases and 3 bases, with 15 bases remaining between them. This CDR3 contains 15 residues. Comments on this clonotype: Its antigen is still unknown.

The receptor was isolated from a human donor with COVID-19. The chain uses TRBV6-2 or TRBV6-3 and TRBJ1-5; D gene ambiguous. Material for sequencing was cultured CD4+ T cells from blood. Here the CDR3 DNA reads TGTGCCAGCAGCCCTAGCTGGCAGACCAATCAGCCCCAGCATTTT. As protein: CASSPSWQTNQPQHF.